This T cell receptor beta chain comes out of a study of blood T cells in healthy people across ages. Then a second PCR, running about 6 to 12 cycles, was carried out with a sample-barcoded 5' primer and a J-beta primer mix. With 12 random nucleotides, a template-switch adaptor tagged each individual cDNA molecule. TCRdb redid the calling of the 5' RACE reads with MiXCR, one entry per CDR3 protein. The sample has 580,000 or so distinct CDR3 sequences, around 48% seen once. Drawn from each donor were 8.5 to 10 milliliters of peripheral blood. The CDR3 covers 14 residues. Germline V gene data show CDR1 as MNHEY and CDR2 as SMNVEV (reference sequence). Trimming removed 0 bases at V and 0 bases at J, with 5 bases between.

The specimen was blood. The chain uses TRBV27 and TRBJ2-5; D ambiguous. This TCR was sampled from a man aged 80 or over in good health. The DNA of the CDR3 is TGTGCCAGCAGTTTATCGAGGTACCAAGAGACCCAGTACTTC. It yields the protein CASSLSRYQETQYF.